This T cell receptor (beta chain) appears in the sequencing data of a study of T cell responses to AZD1222 COVID-19 vaccine. Study results and limitations: Just 5 or 6 AZD1222 recipients tested seropositive at baseline. Spike-spanning, vaccine-associated CD4 TCRs were dominant at 160-218 and 743-854.

Clones were sequenced by immunoSEQ multiplex PCR, and TCRdb holds only the in-frame ones, with some missing. The sample contains 90,000 to 150,000 clones, more than 80% of which appear only once. To note about this clone: Its antigen is currently unknown.

The source is an adult in good health. The sequenced sample was peripheral blood, obtained on day 0 of AZD1222 vaccination.

In DNA form, the CDR3 reads TGTGCCAGCAGTCCAAGACTAGCGGGAGTATTCGGTGAGCAGTTCTTC. Its translation: CASSPRLAGVFGEQFF. This chain uses TRBV27 with TRBJ2-1; 12 bases align to TRBD2. Germline V gene sequence: CDR1 MNHEY, CDR2 SMNVEV (reference sequence). V shed 5 bases and J 9 bases; nucleotides not matched to a gene: 11. The CDR3 loop spans 16 amino acids.